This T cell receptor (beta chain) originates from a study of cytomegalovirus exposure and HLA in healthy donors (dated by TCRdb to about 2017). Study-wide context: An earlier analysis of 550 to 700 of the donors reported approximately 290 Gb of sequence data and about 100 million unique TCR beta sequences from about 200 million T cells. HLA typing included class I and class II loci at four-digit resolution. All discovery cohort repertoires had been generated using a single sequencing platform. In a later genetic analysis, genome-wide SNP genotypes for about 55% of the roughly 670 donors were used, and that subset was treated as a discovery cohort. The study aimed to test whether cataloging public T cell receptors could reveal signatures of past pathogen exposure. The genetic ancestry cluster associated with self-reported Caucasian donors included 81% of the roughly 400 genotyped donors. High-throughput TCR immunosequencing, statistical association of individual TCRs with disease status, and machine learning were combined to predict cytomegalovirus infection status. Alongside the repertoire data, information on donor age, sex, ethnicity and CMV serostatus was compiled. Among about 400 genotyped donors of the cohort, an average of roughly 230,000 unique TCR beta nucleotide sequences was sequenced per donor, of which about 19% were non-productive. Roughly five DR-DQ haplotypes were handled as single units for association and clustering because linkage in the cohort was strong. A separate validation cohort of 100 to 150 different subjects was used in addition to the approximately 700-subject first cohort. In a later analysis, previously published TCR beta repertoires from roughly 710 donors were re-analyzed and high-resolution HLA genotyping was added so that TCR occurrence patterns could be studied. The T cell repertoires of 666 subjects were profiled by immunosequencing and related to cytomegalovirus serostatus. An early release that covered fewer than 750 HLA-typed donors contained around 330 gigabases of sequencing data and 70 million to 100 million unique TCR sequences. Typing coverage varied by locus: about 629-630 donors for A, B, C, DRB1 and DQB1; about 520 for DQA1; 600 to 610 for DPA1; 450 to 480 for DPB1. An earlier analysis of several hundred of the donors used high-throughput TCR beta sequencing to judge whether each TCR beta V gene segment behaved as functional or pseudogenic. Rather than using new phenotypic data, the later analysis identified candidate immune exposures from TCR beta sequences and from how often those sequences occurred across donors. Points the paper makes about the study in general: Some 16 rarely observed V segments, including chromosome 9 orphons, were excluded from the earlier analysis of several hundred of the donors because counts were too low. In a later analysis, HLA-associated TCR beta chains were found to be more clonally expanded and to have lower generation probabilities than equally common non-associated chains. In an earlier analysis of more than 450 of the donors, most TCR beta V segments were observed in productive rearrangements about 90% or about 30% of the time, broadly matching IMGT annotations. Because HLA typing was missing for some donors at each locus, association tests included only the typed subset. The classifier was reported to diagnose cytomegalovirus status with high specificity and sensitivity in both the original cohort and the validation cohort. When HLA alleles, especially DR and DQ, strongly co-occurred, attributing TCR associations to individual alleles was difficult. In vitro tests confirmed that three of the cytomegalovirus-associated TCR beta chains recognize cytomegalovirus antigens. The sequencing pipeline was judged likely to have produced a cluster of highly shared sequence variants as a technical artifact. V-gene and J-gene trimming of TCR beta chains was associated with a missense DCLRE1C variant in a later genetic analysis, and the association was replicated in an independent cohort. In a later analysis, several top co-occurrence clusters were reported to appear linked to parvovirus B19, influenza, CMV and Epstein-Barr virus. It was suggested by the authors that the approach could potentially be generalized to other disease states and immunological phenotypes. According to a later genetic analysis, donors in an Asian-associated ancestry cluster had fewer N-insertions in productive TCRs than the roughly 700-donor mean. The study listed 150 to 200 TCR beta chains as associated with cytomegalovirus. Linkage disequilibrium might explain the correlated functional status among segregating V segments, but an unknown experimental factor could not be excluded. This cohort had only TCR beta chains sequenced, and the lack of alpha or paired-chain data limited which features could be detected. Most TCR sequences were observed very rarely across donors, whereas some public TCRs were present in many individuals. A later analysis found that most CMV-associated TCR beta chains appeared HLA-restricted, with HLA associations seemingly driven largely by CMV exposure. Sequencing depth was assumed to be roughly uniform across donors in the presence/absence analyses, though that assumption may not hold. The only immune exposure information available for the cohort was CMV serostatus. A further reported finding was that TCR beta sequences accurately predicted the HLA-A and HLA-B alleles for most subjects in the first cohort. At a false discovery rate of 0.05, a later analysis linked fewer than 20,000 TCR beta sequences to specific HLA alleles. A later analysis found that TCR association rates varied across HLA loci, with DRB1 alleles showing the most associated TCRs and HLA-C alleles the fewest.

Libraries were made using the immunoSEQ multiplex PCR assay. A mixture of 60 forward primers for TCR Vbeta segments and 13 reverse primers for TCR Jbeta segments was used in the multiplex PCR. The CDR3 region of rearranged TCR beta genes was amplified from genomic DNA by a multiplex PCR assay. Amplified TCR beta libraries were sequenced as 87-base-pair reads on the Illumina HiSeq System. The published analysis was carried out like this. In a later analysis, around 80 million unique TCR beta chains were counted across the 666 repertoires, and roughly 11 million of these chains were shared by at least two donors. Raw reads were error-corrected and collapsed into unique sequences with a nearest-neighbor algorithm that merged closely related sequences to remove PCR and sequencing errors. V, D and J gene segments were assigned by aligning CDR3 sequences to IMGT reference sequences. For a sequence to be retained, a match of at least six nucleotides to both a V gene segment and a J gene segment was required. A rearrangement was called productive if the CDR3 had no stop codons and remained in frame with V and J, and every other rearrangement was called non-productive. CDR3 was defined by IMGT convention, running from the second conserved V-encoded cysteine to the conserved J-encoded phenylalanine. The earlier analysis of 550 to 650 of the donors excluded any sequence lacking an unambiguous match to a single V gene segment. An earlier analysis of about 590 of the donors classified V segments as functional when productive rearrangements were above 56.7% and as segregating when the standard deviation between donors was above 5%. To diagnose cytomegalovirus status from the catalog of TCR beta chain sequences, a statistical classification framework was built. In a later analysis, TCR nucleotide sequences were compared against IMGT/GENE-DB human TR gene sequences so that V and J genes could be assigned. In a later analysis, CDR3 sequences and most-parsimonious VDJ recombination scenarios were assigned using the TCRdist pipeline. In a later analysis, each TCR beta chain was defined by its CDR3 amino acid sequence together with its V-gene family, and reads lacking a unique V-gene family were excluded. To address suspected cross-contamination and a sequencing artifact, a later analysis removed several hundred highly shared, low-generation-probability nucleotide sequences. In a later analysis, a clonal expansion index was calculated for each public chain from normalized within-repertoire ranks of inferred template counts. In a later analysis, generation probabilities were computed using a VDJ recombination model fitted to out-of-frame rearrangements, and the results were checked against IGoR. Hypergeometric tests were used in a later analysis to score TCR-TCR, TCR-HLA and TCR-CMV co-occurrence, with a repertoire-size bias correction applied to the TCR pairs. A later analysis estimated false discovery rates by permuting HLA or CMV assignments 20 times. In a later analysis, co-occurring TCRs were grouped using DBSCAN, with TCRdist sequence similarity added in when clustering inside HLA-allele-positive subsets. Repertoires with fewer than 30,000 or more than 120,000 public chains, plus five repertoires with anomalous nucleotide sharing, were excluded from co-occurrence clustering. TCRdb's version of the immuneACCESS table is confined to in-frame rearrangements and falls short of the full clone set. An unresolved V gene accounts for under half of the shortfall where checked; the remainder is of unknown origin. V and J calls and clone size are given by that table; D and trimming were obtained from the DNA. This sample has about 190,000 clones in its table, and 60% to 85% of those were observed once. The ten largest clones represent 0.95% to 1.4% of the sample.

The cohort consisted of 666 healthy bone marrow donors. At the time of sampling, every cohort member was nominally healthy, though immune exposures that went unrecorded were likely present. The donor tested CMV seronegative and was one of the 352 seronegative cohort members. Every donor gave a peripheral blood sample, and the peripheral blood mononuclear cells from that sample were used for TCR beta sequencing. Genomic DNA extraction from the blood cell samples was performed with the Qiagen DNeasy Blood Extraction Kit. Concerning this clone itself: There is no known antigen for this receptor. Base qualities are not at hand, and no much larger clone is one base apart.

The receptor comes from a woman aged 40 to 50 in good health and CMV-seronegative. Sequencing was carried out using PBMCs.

The DNA reads TGTGCCAGCCCCCCAGTGAGGACACTCAATCAGCCCCAGCATTTT. It translates to CASPPVRTLNQPQHF. The rearrangement combines TRBV21-1 with TRBJ1-5; the table's D call TRBD1 went unverified against the DNA. TRBV21-1 is termed a pseudogene. Reading from cysteine to phenylalanine, the CDR3 counts 15 amino acids. Only the CDR3 DNA is retained, 45 bases long and in frame from the first base.